The entry below describes one T cell receptor beta chain. This CDR3 has 13 amino acids. CDR1 is SGHTA, CDR2 FQGNSA, per germline. V lost 1 base and J 6 bases, leaving 10 bases between the germline ends. The data were taken from a study of blood T cell repertoires in COVID-19. Background on the study: PBMCs, B-cell-depleted T cells, or T cells were the source of the cDNA or gDNA that made up the material.

Under the authors' procedure: The assay estimated nucleated cells by amplifying reference gene primers. The repertoire was sequenced with immunoSEQ multiplex PCR; TCRdb's copy has only in-frame clones and lacks some. V and J calls and clone size follow that table, whereas D and trimming were derived from the DNA. The repertoire holds 250,000 or so clones, with 75% to 85% as singletons. The specimen sequenced was peripheral blood. The source is a man in his forties who had recovered from COVID-19. The chain uses TRBV7-2 and TRBJ2-7; D may be TRBD2 (6 bases). The CDR3 DNA reads as TGTGCCAGCAGCTTAGTGGGGGGAACCGAGCAGTACTTC. Translation gives CASSLVGGTEQYF.